This entry features one T cell receptor beta chain sequence. Its matching antigen is unknown. Genes here carry mouse names. The read falls 1 residue short of the CDR3 end, and the missing part is taken from the germline J gene. The sample contains more than one DNA sequence encoding this CDR3. Sequencing was performed with immunoSEQ multiplex PCR; in TCRdb, only in-frame clones are kept and a portion is missing. The sample lists about 7,500 clones; under 40% were seen once. The V and J ends lost 1 base and 4 bases, in that order; junction bases with no gene match: 2. CDR1 is LGHNA, CDR2 YNLKQL, per germline (reference sequence). This CDR3 region has 15 residues. Described time point: mouse harvest day 14 after allogeneic transplant. The graft held 10^6 splenic CD5+ T cells and 10^7 T-cell-depleted bone marrow cells. This mouse GVHD model was MHC-mismatched B6 to BALB/c, profiled day 7 or 14. This entry belongs to a study of tissue T cells after allogeneic stem cell transplantation.

Study results and caveats: Across patients, clones rarely overlapped, yet motif clusters were shared tissue-specifically. In patients and mice, blood and spleen missed much of tissue repertoire.

The origin of this receptor is a female BALB/c mouse given C57BL/6 T cells with graft-versus-host disease after an allogeneic hematopoietic cell transplant. The V gene is TRBV5, the J gene TRBJ1-3; 9 bases map to TRBD1. Sequences were obtained from skin. The CDR3 DNA, read in part, is TGTGCCAGCAGCCAAGGGACAGGGGTCGGAAATACGCTCTAT. It is translated as CASSQGTGVGNTLY. The entire CDR3 protein reads CASSQGTGVGNTLYF.